This T cell receptor beta chain was identified in a study of Ad26.COV2.S vaccination and SARS-CoV-2 variants. Study details: Of the COV1001 trial arms, the Ad26.COV2.S arm included the donor.

As for this clone: The antigen is undetermined.

As to treatment: around 19 received Ad26.COV2.S at low or high dose, single or two shots; about 5 received placebo; per-sample allocation not given. Samples came from day 63 after the first vaccine or placebo injection. An Ad26 vector was used to express Wuhan-strain SARS-CoV-2 spike as the vaccine. Study-level points and caveats: CD8+ and CD4+ T cells specific for spike reportedly responded with substantial breadth after vaccination. Non-spike TCR breadth did not differ much between vaccine and placebo recipients.

Method: immunoSEQ multiplex PCR; TCRdb's copy keeps in-frame clones and lacks some. The sample lists roughly 400,000 clones; about 90% were seen once. The specimen was peripheral blood, collected in a trial of Ad26.COV2.S vaccine versus placebo. This receptor was identified in a person between 18 and 59 years old who received the Ad26.COV2.S COVID-19 vaccine or a placebo.

CDR3 bases: TGTGCCAGCAGCGTAGTAGGCGGGAGGGCCCTAGAAGAGCAGTTCTTC. Protein: CASSVVGGRALEEQFF. V and J are TRBV9 and TRBJ2-1, with 9 positions matching TRBD2. With 0 bases clipped from V and 10 bases from J, the junction kept 11 bases outside the gene matches. The germline V gene has CDR1 SGDLS and CDR2 YYNGEE. The CDR3 totals 16 residues.